This T cell receptor beta chain is drawn from a study of shared clonotypes between healthy human individuals. Repertoires were generated with immunoSEQ multiplex PCR, while TCRdb's copy carries only in-frame clones and drops some. This table holds about 1 million clones, more than 75% found once. The TCR comes from a man younger than 35 in good health. Some clones in this sample may be carry-over from other donors' samples. The specimen sequenced was memory CD4+ T cells from PBMCs. The subset was: CD45RA-negative fraction.

In nucleotides, the CDR3 is TGTGCCAGTAGTCCCCTAGCGGGTCCTTCCTACAATGAGCAGTTCTTC. Amino acid sequence: CASSPLAGPSYNEQFF. The V gene is TRBV19, the J gene TRBJ2-1; TRBD2 agrees at 8 bases. With 5 bases clipped from V and 1 base from J, the junction kept 7 bases outside the gene matches. The CDR3 covers 16 residues. Germline assignment: CDR1 LNHDA and CDR2 SQIVND (reference sequence).